The 2 T cell receptor beta chains below come from one sample, sequenced in a study of blood T cell repertoires in COVID-19 (dated by TCRdb to the early 2020s). Library preparation employed the immunoSEQ multiplex PCR assay. TCRdb took over this immuneACCESS table, retaining in-frame rearrangements with V and J assigned. Such tables are incomplete; in checked studies, under half of the missing clones stem from an unresolved V gene, and the remainder is unexplained. The sample records roughly 70,000 clones, about 88% of which are singletons. The ten most abundant clones make up 1.4% of the sample. Sequencing was carried out using peripheral blood. These receptors all stem from a human donor in a cohort sampled during active COVID-19.

This chain uses TRBV7-9 with TRBJ2-7; 12 nucleotides match TRBD1. Germline CDR1 is SEHNR and CDR2 is FQNEAQ (reference sequence). The CDR3 runs 15 residues. V dropped 5 bases and J dropped 5; count of bases not matched to a gene: 7. The CDR3 loop is CASSPPGQGANEQYF. CDR3 coding DNA: TGTGCCAGCAGCCCACCGGGACAGGGGGCTAACGAGCAGTACTTC.

The V gene is TRBV5-1, the J gene TRBJ1-2; 12 bases align to TRBD1. This CDR3 is 15 amino acids long. Germline V gene data show CDR1 as SGHRS and CDR2 as YFSETQ. V lost 3 bases and J lost 9; bases outside the gene matches: 9. The CDR3 bases are TGCGCCAGCAGCTCCACCGGGACAGGGGGCTTACGCTACACCTTC. It codes for CASSSTGTGGLRYTF.